The 7 T cell receptor beta chains listed next were all sequenced from one sample in a study of cytomegalovirus exposure and HLA in healthy donors. Both 60 Vbeta primers and 13 Jbeta primers went into the PCR. This table comes from immunoSEQ multiplex PCR, and its TCRdb copy is limited to in-frame clones, with some not included. The profile covers 100,000 to 140,000 clones, with around 77% appearing a single time and 4.2% taken by the ten largest. Sequenced sample: PBMCs. The receptor set was obtained from a male donor in good health and CMV-seronegative.

V and J are TRBV5-1 and TRBJ1-1, with 8 bases that match TRBD1. J gave up 5 bases and V 4 bases, and 7 bases lay outside the gene matches. The CDR3 spans 14 residues. From germline, CDR1 is SGHRS and CDR2 YFSETQ. The CDR3 DNA reads TGCGCCAGCAGCCCCCAGGGGGCCTCAACTGAAGCTTTCTTT. This encodes CASSPQGASTEAFF.

In this sample, this clone turned up once. The chain has TRBV5-4 and TRBJ2-3; D possibly corresponds to TRBD1 (5 bases). This CDR3 is built from 14 residues. Germline V gene data show CDR1 as SGHNT and CDR2 as YYREEE (reference sequence). With 1 base removed from V and 4 bases from J, the gap between germline ends came to 10 bases. The CDR3 bases are TGTGCCAGCAGCTTGAGGGGTGGGGCAGATACGCAGTATTTT. This translates into CASSLRGGADTQYF.

The chain recombines TRBV5-5 with TRBJ1-1; D is undetermined. Per the germline V gene, CDR1 is SGHKS and CDR2 is YYEKEE (reference sequence). V was pared by 4 bases and J by 5 bases, with 12 bases between. CDR3 length: 13 residues. CDR3 DNA: TGTGCCAGCAGCGTCACGTCCGGTACTGAAGCTTTCTTT. Protein: CASSVTSGTEAFF.

The chain recombines TRBV6-5 with TRBJ2-5, with 9 bases fitting TRBD2. The end of the DNA aligns better with TRBJ2-7, so the J call may be wrong. The CDR3 contains 14 residues. The germline V gene encodes CDR1 MNHEY and CDR2 SVGAGI. The CDR3 here is CASSYSSGSYEQYF. CDR3 coding DNA: TGTGCCAGCAGTTACTCTAGCGGGAGCTACGAGCAGTACTTC.

This chain uses TRBV11-1 with TRBJ2-1; 10 bases fit TRBD2. V shed 2 bases, J shed 6 bases, and the junction held 4 bases outside the gene matches. CDR3 length: 15 amino acids. CDR1 and CDR2 from the germline V gene are SGHAT and FQDESV (reference sequence). This CDR3 is CASSLLAGEGNEQFF. Written as DNA, the CDR3 is TGTGCCAGCAGCTTACTAGCGGGAGAGGGCAATGAGCAGTTCTTC. The whole variable domain, remainder taken from reference TRBV11-1 and TRBJ2-1, is EAEVAQSPRYKITEKSQAVAFWCDPISGHATLYWYRQILGQGPELLVQFQDESVVDDSQLPKDRFSAERLKGVDSTLKIQPAELGDSAMYLCASSLLAGEGNEQFFGPGTRLTVL.

The gene calls are TRBV27 and TRBJ1-2; the D is unclear. V shed 0 bases and J shed 6 bases, with 8 bases lying between them. This CDR3 has 13 residues. The germline CDR1 and CDR2 sequences are MNHEY and SMNVEV (reference sequence). CDR3 DNA: TGTGCCAGCAGTTTATCTTCCTATGATGGCTACACCTTC. Encoded protein: CASSLSSYDGYTF.

The chain carries TRBV5-1 and TRBJ1-3; tentatively, D is TRBD1 (6 bases). This CDR3 contains 16 residues. The V gene lost 5 bases and the J gene lost 1 base, with 16 bases spanning the gap. Germline V gene sequence: CDR1 SGHRS, CDR2 YFSETQ. This CDR3 reads CASSADSLRSGNTIYF. CDR3 sequence (DNA): TGCGCCAGCAGTGCGGACAGCCTGAGATCTGGAAACACCATATATTTT.